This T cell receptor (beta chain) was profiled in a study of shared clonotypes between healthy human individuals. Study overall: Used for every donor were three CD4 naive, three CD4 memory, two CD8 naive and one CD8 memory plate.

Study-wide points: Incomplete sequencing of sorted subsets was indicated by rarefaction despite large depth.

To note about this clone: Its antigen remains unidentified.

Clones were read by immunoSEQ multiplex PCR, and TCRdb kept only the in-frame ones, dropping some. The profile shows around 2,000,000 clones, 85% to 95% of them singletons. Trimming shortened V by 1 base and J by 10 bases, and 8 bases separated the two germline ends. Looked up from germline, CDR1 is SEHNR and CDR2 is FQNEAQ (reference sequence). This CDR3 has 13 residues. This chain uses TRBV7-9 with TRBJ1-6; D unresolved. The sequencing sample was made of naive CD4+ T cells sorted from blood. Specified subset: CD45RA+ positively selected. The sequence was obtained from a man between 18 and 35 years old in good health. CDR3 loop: CASSLVHDSPLHF. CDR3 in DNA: TGTGCCAGCAGCTTAGTACATGACTCACCCCTCCACTTT. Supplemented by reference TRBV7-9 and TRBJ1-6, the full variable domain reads DTGVSQNPRHKITKRGQNVTFRCDPISEHNRLYWYRQTLGQGPEFLTYFQNEAQLEKSRLLSDRFSAERPKGSFSTLEIQRTEQGDSAMYLCASSLVHDSPLHFGNGTRLTVT.